The clone carrying this T cell receptor beta chain was seen repeatedly, ten times or more. Antigen specificity is unknown. TCRdb passed the 5' RACE reads through MiXCR, listing each CDR3 protein once. The sample has more than 650,000 distinct CDR3 sequences; roughly 10% are singletons. The data stem from a study of CD8 T cells in ankylosing spondylitis. Study conclusions and caveats: Ankylosing spondylitis blood appeared to be characterized by a TCR beta motif of eight highly homologous variants.

There are 13 residues in the CDR3. Germline CDR1 and CDR2: ENHRY and SYGVKD. Losses at the gene ends were 3 bases for V and 11 bases for J; bases not matched to a gene: 9. Sequencing was done on a sample of blood, either unsorted or a sorted T cell fraction (not recorded which). This clonotype was sampled from a male donor with ankylosing spondylitis. This chain joins TRBV10-3 and TRBJ1-1; 7 nucleotides align to TRBD1. The CDR3 DNA reads as TGTGCCATCAGTGATGGACAGGAAAAGGCCGCTTTCTTT. Residues: CAISDGQEKAAFF.